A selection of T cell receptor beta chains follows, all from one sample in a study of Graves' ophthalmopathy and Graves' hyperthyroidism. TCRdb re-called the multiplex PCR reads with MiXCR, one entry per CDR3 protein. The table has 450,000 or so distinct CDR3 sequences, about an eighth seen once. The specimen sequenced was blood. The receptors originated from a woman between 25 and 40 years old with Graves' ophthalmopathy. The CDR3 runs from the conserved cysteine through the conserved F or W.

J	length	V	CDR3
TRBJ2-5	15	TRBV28	CASSKGLAGAETQYF
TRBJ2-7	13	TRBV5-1	CASKVGSSYEQYF
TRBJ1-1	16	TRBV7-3	CASSVRDRGRGTEAFF
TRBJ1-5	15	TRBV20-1	CSARDALYSNQPQHF
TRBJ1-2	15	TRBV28	CASSLGMGRLDGYTF
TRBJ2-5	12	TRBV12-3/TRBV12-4	CASSLGQGNQYF
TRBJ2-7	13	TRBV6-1	CASSPGDSYEQYF
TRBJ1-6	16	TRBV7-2	CASSYGRKLLNSPLHF
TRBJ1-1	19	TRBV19	CASSIEGTDFLGLNTEAFF
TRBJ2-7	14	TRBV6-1	CASRDRQGAYEQYF